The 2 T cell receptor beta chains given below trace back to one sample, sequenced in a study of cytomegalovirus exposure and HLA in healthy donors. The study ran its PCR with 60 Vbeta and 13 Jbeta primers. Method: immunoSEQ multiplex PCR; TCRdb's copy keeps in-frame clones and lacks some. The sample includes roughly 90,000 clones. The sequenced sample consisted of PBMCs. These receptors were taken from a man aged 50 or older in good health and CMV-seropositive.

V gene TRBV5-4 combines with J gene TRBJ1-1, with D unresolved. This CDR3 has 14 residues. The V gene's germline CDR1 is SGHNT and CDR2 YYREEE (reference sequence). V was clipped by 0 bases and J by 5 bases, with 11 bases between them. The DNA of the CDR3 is TGTGCCAGCAGCTTGGAGTCCGGGATAACTGAAGCTTTCTTT. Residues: CASSLESGITEAFF.

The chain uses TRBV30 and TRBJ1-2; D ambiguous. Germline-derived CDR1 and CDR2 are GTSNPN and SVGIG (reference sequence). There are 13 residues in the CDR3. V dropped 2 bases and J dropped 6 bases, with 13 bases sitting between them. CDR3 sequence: CAWSYEGSHGYTF. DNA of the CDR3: TGTGCCTGGAGTTACGAGGGATCACATGGCTACACCTTC.